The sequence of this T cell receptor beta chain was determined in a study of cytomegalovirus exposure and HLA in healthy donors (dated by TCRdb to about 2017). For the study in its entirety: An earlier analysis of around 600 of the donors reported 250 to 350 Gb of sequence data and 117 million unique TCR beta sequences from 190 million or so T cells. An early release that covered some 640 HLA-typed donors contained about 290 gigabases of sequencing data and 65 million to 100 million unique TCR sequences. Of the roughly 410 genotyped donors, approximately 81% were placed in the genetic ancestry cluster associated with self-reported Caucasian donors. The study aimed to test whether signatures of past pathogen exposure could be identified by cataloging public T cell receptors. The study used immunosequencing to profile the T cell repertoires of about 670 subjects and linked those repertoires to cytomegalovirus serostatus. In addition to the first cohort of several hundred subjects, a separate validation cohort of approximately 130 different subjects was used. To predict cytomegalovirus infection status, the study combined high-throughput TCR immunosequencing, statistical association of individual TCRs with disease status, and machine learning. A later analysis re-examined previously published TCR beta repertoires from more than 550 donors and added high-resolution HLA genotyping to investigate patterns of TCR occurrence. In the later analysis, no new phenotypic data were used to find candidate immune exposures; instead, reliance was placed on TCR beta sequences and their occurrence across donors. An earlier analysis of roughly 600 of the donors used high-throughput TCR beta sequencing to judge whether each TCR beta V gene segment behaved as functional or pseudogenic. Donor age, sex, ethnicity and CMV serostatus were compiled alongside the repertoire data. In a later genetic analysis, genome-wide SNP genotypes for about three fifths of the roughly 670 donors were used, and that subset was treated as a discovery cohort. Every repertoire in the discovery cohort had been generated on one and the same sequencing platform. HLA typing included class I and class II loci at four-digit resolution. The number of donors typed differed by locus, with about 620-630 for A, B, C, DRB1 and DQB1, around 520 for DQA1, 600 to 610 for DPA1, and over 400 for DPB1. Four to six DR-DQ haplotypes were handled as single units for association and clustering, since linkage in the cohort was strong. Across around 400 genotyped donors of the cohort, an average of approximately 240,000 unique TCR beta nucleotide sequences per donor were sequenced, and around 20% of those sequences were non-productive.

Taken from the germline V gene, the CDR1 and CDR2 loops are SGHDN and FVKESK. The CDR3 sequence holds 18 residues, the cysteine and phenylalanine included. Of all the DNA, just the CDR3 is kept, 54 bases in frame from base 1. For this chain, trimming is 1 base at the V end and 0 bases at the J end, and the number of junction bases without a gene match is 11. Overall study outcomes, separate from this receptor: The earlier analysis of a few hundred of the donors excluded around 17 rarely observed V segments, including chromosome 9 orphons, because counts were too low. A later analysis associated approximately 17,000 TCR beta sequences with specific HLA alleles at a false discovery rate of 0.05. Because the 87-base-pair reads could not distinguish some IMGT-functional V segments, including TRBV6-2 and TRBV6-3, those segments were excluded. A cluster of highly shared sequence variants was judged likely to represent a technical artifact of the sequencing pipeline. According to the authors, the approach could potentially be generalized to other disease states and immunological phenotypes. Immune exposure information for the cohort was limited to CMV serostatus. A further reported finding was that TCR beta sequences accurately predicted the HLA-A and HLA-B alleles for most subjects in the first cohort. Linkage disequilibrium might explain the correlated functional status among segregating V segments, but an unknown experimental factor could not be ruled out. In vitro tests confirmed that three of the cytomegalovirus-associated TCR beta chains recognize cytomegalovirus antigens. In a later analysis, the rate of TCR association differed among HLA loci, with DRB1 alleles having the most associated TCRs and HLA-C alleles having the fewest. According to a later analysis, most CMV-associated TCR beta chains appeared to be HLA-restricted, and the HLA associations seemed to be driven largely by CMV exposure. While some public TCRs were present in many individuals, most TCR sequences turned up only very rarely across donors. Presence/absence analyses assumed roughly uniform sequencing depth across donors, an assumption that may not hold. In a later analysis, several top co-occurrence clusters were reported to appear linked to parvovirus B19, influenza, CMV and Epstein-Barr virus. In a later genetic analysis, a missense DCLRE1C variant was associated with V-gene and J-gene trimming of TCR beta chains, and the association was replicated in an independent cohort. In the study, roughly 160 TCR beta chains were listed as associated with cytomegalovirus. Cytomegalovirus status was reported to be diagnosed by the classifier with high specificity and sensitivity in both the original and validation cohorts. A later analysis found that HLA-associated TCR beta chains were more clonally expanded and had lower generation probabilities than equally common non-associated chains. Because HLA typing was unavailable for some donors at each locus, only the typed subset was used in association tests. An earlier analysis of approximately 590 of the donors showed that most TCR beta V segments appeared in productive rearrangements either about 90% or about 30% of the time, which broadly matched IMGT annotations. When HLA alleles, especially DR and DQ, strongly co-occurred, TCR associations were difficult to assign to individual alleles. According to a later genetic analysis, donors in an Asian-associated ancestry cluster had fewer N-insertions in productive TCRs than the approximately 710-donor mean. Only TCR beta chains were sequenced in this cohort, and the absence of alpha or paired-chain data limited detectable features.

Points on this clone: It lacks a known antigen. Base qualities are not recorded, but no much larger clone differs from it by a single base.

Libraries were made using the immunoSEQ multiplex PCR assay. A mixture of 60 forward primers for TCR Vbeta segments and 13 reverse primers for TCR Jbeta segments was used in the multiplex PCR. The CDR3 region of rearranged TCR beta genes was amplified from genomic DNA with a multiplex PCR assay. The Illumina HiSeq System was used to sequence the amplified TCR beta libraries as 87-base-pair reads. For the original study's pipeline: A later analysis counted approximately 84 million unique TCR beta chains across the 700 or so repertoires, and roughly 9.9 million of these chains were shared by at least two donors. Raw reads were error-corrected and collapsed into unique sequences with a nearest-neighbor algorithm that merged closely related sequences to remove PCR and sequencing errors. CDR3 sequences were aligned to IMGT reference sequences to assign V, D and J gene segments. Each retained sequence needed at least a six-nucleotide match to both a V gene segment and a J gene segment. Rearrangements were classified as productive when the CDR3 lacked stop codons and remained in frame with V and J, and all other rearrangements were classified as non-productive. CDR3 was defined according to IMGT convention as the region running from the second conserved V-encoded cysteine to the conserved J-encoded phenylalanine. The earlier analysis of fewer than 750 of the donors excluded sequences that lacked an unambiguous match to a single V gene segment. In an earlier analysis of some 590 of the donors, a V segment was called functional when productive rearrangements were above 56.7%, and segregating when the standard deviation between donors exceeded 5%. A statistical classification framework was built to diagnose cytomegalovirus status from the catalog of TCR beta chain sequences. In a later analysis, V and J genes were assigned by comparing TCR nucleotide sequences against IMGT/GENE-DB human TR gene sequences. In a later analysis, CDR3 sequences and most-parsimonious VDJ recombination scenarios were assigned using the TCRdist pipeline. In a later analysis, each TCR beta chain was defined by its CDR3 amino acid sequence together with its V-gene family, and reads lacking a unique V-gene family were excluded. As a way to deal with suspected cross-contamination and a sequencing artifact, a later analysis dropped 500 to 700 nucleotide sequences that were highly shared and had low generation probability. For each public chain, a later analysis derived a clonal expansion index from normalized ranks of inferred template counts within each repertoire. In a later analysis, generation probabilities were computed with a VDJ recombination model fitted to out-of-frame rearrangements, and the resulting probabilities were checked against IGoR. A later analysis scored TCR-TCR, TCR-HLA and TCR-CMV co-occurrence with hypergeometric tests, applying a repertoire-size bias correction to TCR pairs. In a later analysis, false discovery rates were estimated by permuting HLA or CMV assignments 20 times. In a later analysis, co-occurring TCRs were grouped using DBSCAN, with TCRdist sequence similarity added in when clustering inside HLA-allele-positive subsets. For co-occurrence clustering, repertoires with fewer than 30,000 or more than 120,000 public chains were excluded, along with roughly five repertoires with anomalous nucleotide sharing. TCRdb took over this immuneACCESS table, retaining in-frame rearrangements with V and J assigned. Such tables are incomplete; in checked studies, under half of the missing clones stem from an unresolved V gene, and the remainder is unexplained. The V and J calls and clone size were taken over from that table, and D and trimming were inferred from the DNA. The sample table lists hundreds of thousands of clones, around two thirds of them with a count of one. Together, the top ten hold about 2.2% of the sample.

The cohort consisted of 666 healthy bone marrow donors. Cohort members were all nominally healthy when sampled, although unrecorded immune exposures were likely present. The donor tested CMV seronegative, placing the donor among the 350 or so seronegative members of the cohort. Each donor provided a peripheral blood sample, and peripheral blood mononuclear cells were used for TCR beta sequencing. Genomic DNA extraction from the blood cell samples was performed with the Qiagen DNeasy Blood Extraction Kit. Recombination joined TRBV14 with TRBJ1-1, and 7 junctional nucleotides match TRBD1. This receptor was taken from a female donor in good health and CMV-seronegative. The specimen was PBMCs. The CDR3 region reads CASSQVFWTGPMNTEAFF. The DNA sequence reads TGTGCCAGCAGCCAAGTTTTTTGGACAGGTCCGATGAACACTGAAGCTTTCTTT.